The sequence of this T cell receptor beta chain was determined in a study of beta chain features in type 1 diabetes. Findings of the study overall: All four CD4+ subsets from Type 1 diabetes patients carried moderately but significantly shorter TCRB CDR3s.

Remarks on this clone: The antigen remains unidentified.

The authors took one heparinised blood draw, averaging approximately 120 mL, from each donor. cDNA synthesis used the whole RNA isolate, giving expressed TCRB sequences. Produced via immunoSEQ multiplex PCR; TCRdb's table is partial and in-frame only. Of tens of thousands of clones detected, roughly half appear once; the ten largest clones hold 0.65% to 0.85%. Source material: central memory CD4+ T cells from blood. This TCR was sampled from a man aged 25-45 years with type 1 diabetes.

Here the CDR3 reads CASSRDGEQYF. The DNA of the CDR3 is TGCGCCAGCAGTCGGGATGGGGAGCAGTACTTC. The chain joins TRBV5-1 to TRBJ2-7; perhaps TRBD2 as D (5 bases). The CDR3 consists of 11 residues. V was clipped by 5 bases and J by 7 bases, with 10 bases between them. Germline CDR1 is SGHRS and CDR2 is YFSETQ.